The source of this T cell receptor (beta chain) is a study of cytomegalovirus exposure and HLA in healthy donors. Study information: The Caucasian-associated ancestry cluster held roughly 81% of under 450 genotyped donors.

Use of 60 Vbeta and 13 Jbeta primers characterized the PCR. The assay was immunoSEQ multiplex PCR, and TCRdb's table has in-frame clones only and misses some. The repertoire holds under 150,000 clones, with about 70% as singletons. As concerns this clone: Antigen: not known.

Study-wide results and limits: CMV serostatus was the sole immune exposure data available. Later examination showed HLA-associated TCR beta chains had greater clonal expansion than equally common others.

These donors, healthy bone marrow donors, were studied. The TCR originated in a woman in her thirties or forties in good health and CMV-seronegative. Sequenced: PBMCs.

The CDR3 is CASSLQGAEETQYF. Written as DNA, the CDR3 is TGTGCCAGCAGCTTACAGGGGGCAGAAGAGACCCAGTACTTC. The rearrangement uses TRBV7-9 and TRBJ2-5; 8 positions match TRBD1. This CDR3 region has 14 residues. Germline values: CDR1 SEHNR, CDR2 FQNEAQ (reference sequence). Trimming cost V 2 bases and J 3 bases; bases outside gene matches: 2. The full variable domain, rest sourced from reference TRBV7-9 and TRBJ2-5, is DTGVSQNPRHKITKRGQNVTFRCDPISEHNRLYWYRQTLGQGPEFLTYFQNEAQLEKSRLLSDRFSAERPKGSFSTLEIQRTEQGDSAMYLCASSLQGAEETQYFGPGTRLLVL.